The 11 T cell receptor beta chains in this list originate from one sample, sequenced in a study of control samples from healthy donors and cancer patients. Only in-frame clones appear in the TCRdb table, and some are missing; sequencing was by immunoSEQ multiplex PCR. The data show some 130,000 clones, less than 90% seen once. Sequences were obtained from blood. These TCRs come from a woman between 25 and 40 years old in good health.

This CDR3 is CAISETLAGTDTQYF. The CDR3 DNA sequence: TGTGCCATCAGTGAGACCCTAGCGGGAACAGATACGCAGTATTTT. The genes are TRBV10-3 and TRBJ2-3, with TRBD2 matching over 9 bases. Germline trimming cut 2 bases from V and 3 bases from J; bases unmatched to any gene: 3. In germline, CDR1 is ENHRY, CDR2 SYGVKD. The CDR3 spans 15 residues.

The CDR3 nucleotides are TGTGCCAGCAGTCTTCAGGGGAACATCCCTGAAGCTTTCTTT. Its translation: CASSLQGNIPEAFF. The chain combines TRBV3-1 (or the pseudogene TRBV3-2) with TRBJ1-1; D perhaps matches TRBD1 (6 bases). Germline V gene lookup returns CDR1 LGHDT and CDR2 YNNKEL (reference sequence). The CDR3 has 14 residues. V lost 6 bases and J 6 bases, leaving 17 bases between the germline ends.

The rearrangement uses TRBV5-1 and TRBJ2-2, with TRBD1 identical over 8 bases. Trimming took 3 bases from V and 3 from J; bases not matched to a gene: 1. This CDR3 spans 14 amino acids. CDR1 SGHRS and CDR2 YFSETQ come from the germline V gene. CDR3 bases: TGCGCCAGCAGCTCGGGACAGGACACCGGGGAGCTGTTTTTT. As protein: CASSSGQDTGELFF.

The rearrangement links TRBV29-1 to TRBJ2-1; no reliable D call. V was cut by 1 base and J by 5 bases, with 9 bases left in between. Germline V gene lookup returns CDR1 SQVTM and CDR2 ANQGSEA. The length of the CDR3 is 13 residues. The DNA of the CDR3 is TGCAGCGTTGAAGTATGGCAGAACAATGAGCAGTTCTTC. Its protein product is CSVEVWQNNEQFF.

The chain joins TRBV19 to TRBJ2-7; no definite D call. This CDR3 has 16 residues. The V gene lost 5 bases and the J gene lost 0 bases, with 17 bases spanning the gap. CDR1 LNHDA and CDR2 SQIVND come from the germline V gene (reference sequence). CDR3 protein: CASSLEWRTSSYEQYF. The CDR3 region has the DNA TGTGCCAGTAGTCTGGAGTGGCGGACCTCCTCCTACGAGCAGTACTTC.

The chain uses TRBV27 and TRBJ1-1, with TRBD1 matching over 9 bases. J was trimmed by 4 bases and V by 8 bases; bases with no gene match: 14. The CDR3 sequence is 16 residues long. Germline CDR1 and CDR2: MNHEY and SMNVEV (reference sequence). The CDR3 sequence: CASGRDRVRLGTEAFF. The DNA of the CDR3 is TGTGCCAGCGGCCGGGACAGGGTAAGGTTGGGCACTGAAGCTTTCTTT.

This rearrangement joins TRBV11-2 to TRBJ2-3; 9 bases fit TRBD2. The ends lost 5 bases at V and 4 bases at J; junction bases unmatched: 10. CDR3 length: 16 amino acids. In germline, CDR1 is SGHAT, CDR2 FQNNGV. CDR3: CASSTLAGGTADTQYF. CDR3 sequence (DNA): TGTGCCAGCAGCACCCTTGCGGGAGGGACCGCAGATACGCAGTATTTT.

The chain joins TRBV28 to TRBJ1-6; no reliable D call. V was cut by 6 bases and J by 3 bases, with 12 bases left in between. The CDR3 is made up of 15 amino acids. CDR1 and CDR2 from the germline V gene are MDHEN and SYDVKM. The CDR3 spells CASSPPRGYNSPLHF. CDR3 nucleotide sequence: TGTGCCAGCAGCCCCCCCCGGGGCTATAATTCACCCCTCCACTTT.

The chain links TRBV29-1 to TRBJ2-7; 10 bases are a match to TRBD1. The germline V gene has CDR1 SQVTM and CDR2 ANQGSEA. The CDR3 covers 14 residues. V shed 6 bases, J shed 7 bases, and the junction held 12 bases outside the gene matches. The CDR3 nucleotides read TGCAGCGTCCACCCAGGACAGGGGGGATATGAGCAGTACTTC. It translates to CSVHPGQGGYEQYF.

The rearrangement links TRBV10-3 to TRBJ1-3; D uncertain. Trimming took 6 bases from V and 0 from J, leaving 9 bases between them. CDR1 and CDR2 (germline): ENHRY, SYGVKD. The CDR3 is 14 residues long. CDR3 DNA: TGTGCCATCAGAGGTGATCGCTCTGGAAACACCATATATTTT. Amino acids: CAIRGDRSGNTIYF.

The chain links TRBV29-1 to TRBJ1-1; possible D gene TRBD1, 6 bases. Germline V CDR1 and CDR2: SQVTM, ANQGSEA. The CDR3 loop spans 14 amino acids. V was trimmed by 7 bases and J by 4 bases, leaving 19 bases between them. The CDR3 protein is CSAATGTRGTEAFF. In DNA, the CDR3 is TGCAGCGCGGCAACAGGGACTCGGGGCACTGAAGCTTTCTTT.